This T cell receptor (beta chain) was sequenced in a study of CD8+ T cells in alopecia areata. cDNA reverse transcribed from extracted RNA served as the sequencing template. TCRdb's table, derived via immunoSEQ multiplex PCR, lists solely in-frame clones and lacks some. The sample lists about 150,000 clones; about 51% were seen once. The TCR comes from a human donor with alopecia areata. The input for sequencing was CD8+ T cells sorted from blood, taken at week 0.

DNA of the CDR3: TGTGCCAGCAGCCGGGAGGGACAGGGAGGCTACGAGCAGTACTTC. This codes for CASSREGQGGYEQYF. This chain uses TRBV13 with TRBJ2-7; TRBD1 is a possible D gene (9 bases). The CDR3 covers 15 residues. Germline CDR1 and CDR2: PRHDT and FYEKMQ (reference sequence). With 5 bases removed from V and 3 bases from J, the gap between germline ends came to 17 bases.